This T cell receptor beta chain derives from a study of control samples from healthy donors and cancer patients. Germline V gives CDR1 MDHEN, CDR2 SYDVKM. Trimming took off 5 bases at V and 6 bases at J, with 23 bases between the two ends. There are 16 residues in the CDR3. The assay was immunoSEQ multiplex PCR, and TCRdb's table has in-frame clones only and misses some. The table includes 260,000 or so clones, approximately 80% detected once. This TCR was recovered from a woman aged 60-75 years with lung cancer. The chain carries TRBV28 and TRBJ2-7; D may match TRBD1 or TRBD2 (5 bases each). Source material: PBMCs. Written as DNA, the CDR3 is TGTGCCAGCAGTCCATTGCCTACGGGACGCCCGTCCGAGCAGTACTTC. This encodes CASSPLPTGRPSEQYF. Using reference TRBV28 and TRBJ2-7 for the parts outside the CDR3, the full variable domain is DVKVTQSSRYLVKRTGEKVFLECVQDMDHENMFWYRQDPGLGLRLIYFSYDVKMKEKGDIPEGYSVSREKKERFSLILESASTNQTSMYLCASSPLPTGRPSEQYFGPGTRLTVT.